These 25 T cell receptor beta chains originate from one sample sequenced in a study of PD-1 blockade in classical Hodgkin lymphoma. The assay was immunoSEQ multiplex PCR, and TCRdb's table has in-frame clones only and misses some. The table has around 40,000 clones, 78% seen once; the top ten hold around an eighth. Brentuximab vedotin exposure varied, and every patient relapsed after autologous stem cell transplantation. The specimen comprised peripheral blood mononuclear cells (PBMCs), sampled at baseline. These receptors came from a human donor with classical Hodgkin lymphoma.

This clone came up a few times. This rearrangement joins TRBV7-2 to TRBJ1-5; TRBD1 might be the D (6 bases). Germline V gene sequence: CDR1 SGHTA, CDR2 FQGNSA. V lost 4 bases and J 6 bases, leaving 13 bases between the germline ends. The CDR3 runs to 14 residues. CDR3 sequence: CASSSEPRGQPQHF. The CDR3 coding sequence is TGTGCCAGCAGCTCAGAACCCAGGGGTCAGCCCCAGCATTTT. Full variable domain (remainder filled in from reference TRBV7-2 and TRBJ1-5): GAGVSQSPSNKVTEKGKDVELRCDPISGHTALYWYRQSLGQGLEFLIYFQGNSAPDKSGLPSDRFSAERTGGSVSTLTIQRTQQEDSAVYLCASSSEPRGQPQHFGDGTRLSIL.

The DNA of the CDR3 is TGCGCCAGCAGCCAAGCGGCGGGGTTAACTAACTATGGCTACACCTTC. Amino acids: CASSQAAGLTNYGYTF. The chain couples TRBV4-3 to TRBJ1-2, with no clear D. In germline, CDR1 is LGHNA, CDR2 YSLEER. This CDR3 region has 16 residues. V lost 1 base and J 0 bases, leaving 12 bases between the germline ends.

The chain recombines TRBV6-6 with TRBJ2-7; D call uncertain. This CDR3 contains 14 residues. The germline V gene encodes CDR1 MNHNY and CDR2 SVGAGI (reference sequence). Between the trimmed V and J ends, which lost 2 bases and 1 base, there was a span of 9 bases. CDR3 in amino acids: CASSYLERSYEQYF. The CDR3 DNA follows: TGTGCCAGCAGTTACCTTGAGCGATCCTACGAGCAGTACTTC.

V gene TRBV29-1 combines with J gene TRBJ2-3, with D hard to call. The V gene lost 5 bases and the J gene lost 0 bases, with 9 bases spanning the gap. The germline V gene has CDR1 SQVTM and CDR2 ANQGSEA. The CDR3 totals 13 residues. The CDR3: CSVRLPSTDTQYF. The CDR3 nucleotides are TGCAGCGTTAGGCTGCCCAGCACAGATACGCAGTATTTT.

This sequence joins TRBV27 and TRBJ1-4; no firm D call. Trimming pared 0 bases from V and 0 bases from J, leaving 8 bases between. CDR1 and CDR2 from the germline V gene are MNHEY and SMNVEV (reference sequence). The CDR3 has 16 residues. The CDR3 loop reads CASSLSPRPTNEKLFF. The CDR3 region has the DNA TGTGCCAGCAGTTTATCCCCTAGACCAACTAATGAAAAACTGTTTTTT.

V is TRBV27 and J is TRBJ2-7; weak D call: TRBD1 (5 bases). The CDR3 length is 14 residues. Germline V gene lookup returns CDR1 MNHEY and CDR2 SMNVEV (reference sequence). V dropped 2 bases and J dropped 6 bases, with 14 bases sitting between them. The CDR3 spells CASSLNPGLSEQYF. The CDR3, as DNA: TGTGCCAGCAGTTTAAATCCAGGGCTTTCCGAGCAGTACTTC.

The gene calls are TRBV7-2 and TRBJ2-3; D possibly corresponds to TRBD1 (5 bases). The CDR3 sequence is 14 residues long. From germline, CDR1 is SGHTA and CDR2 FQGNSA. Trimming removed 7 bases from V and 5 bases from J, with 16 bases in between. DNA of the CDR3: TGTGCCAGCACCCCCGGCAGGGAAGGAGATACGCAGTATTTT. Its protein is CASTPGREGDTQYF.

The chain is built from TRBV11-1 and TRBJ2-5, with 8 positions matching TRBD1. The end of the DNA is better explained by TRBJ2-7, so the J call may be wrong. This CDR3 has 13 residues. The germline gives CDR1 SGHAT, CDR2 FQDESV (reference sequence). CDR3 residues: CASSQGQAYEQYF. The CDR3, as DNA: TGTGCCAGCAGCCAGGGACAGGCCTACGAGCAGTACTTC.

This chain joins TRBV9 and TRBJ1-1; no clear D gene. This CDR3 has 16 residues. Germline V gene lookup returns CDR1 SGDLS and CDR2 YYNGEE. V shed 4 bases and J shed 3 bases, with 19 bases lying between them. Here the CDR3 DNA reads TGTGCCAGCAGCCCGCACACCAATACAGTTTACACTGAAGCTTTCTTT. Translated: CASSPHTNTVYTEAFF.

Remarks on this clone: One junction end does not reproduce the germline sequence, and a read error may be involved. The same CDR3 is also encoded by other DNA sequences in this sample. J is TRBJ1-5 and V is TRBV28; the match to TRBD1 covers 10 bases. Germline CDR1 MDHEN, CDR2 SYDVKM. The CDR3 runs 15 residues. The CDR3 nucleotides are TGTGCTAGCAGTACCCGGACAGGGGGGAGTCAGCCCCAGCATTTT. Translated: CASSTRTGGSQPQHF.

This sequence joins TRBV4-3 and TRBJ2-2; 9 bases are shared with TRBD2. Trimming cost V 1 base and J 7 bases; bases outside gene matches: 7. CDR1 is LGHNA, CDR2 YSLEER, per germline. This CDR3 has 16 amino acids. CDR3 loop: CASSQVAGGPVGELFF. The CDR3 coding sequence is TGCGCCAGCAGCCAAGTGGCGGGGGGGCCGGTCGGGGAGCTGTTTTTT.

The V gene is TRBV19, the J gene TRBJ1-2; the match to TRBD1 covers 7 bases. This CDR3 has 15 amino acids. V dropped 3 bases and J dropped 5; count of bases not matched to a gene: 9. Germline V gene sequence: CDR1 LNHDA, CDR2 SQIVND (reference sequence). For the CDR3, the DNA is TGTGCCAGTAGTATTCTCGAAGCAGGGGGATATGGCTACACCTTC. It encodes CASSILEAGGYGYTF.

The chain joins TRBV7-6 to TRBJ1-1; D is ambiguous. CDR3 length equals 13 residues. Germline-derived CDR1 and CDR2 are SGHVS and FNYEAQ. Trimming removed 5 bases from V and 0 bases from J, with 7 bases in between. The CDR3 sequence: CASSLDLNTEAFF. The CDR3 nucleotides are TGTGCCAGCAGCCTCGACTTGAACACTGAAGCTTTCTTT.

J is TRBJ2-5 and V is TRBV5-1; possibly TRBD1 or TRBD2 for D (5 bases each). V shed 0 bases and J shed 4 bases, with 19 bases lying between them. This CDR3 has 17 amino acids. The germline V gene encodes CDR1 SGHRS and CDR2 YFSETQ. DNA of the CDR3: TGCGCCAGCAGCTTGGGGCGTCGGGGCAACTGGGGAGAGACCCAGTACTTC. Its translation is CASSLGRRGNWGETQYF.

The chain links TRBV2 to TRBJ1-2, with 8 bases fitting TRBD1. This CDR3 has 14 residues. Germline CDR1 reads SNHLY; CDR2 reads FYNNEI. V trimming: 7 bases; J trimming: 8 bases; junction bases outside the gene matches: 12. The CDR3 region has the DNA TGTGCCAGCATAAGAGACAGGGGTGGCGAGGGCTACACCTTC. This codes for CASIRDRGGEGYTF.

This chain connects TRBV6-5 to TRBJ2-7; D possibly corresponds to TRBD1 (6 bases). Germline V CDR1 and CDR2: MNHEY, SVGAGI. The CDR3 length is 13 residues. V was shortened by 2 bases and J by 3 bases, with 8 bases between the two germline ends. This CDR3 reads CASSYGTNYEQYF. The CDR3 region has the DNA TGTGCCAGCAGTTACGGGACAAACTACGAGCAGTACTTC.

The chain has TRBV11-2 and TRBJ1-3; tentative D call: TRBD1 (5 bases). Trimming cost V 3 bases and J 0 bases, with 9 bases left between them. The CDR3 is 15 amino acids. Germline CDR1 reads SGHAT; CDR2 reads FQNNGV. CDR3 sequence (DNA): TGTGCCAGCAGCTTCGATAGGGGCTCTGGAAACACCATATATTTT. Translating gives CASSFDRGSGNTIYF. Together with reference TRBV11-2 and TRBJ1-3, the CDR3 gives the full variable domain: EAGVAQSPRYKIIEKRQSVAFWCNPISGHATLYWYQQILGQGPKLLIQFQNNGVVDDSQLPKDRFSAERLKGVDSTLKIQPAKLEDSAVYLCASSFDRGSGNTIYFGEGSWLTVV.

This chain joins TRBV5-8 and TRBJ2-3, with a possible D match to TRBD1 (7 bases). The CDR3 contains 16 residues. From germline, CDR1 is SGHTS and CDR2 YDEGEE. Trimming removed 4 bases from V and 3 bases from J, with 18 bases in between. This chain's CDR3 is CASSPHRGGWTDTQYF. In DNA form, the CDR3 reads TGTGCCAGCAGCCCCCACAGGGGAGGTTGGACAGATACGCAGTATTTT.

The genes are TRBV5-1 and TRBJ1-1; 7 nucleotides line up with TRBD1. Germline V lookup: CDR1 SGHRS, CDR2 YFSETQ. The CDR3 is 18 residues long. After removal of 0 bases from V and 2 bases from J, the junction contained 13 bases not matched to a gene. The CDR3 DNA follows: TGCGCCAGCAGCTTGGCCCTGACAGGGCGTATAGGAAACACTGAAGCTTTCTTT. Translation: CASSLALTGRIGNTEAFF. Full variable domain (rest looked up from reference TRBV5-1 and TRBJ1-1): KAGVTQTPRYLIKTRGQQVTLSCSPISGHRSVSWYQQTPGQGLQFLFEYFSETQRNKGNFPGRFSGRQFSNSRSEMNVSTLELGDSALYLCASSLALTGRIGNTEAFFGQGTRLTVV.

This clone was observed a handful of times. The same CDR3 arises from other DNA sequences in this sample as well. The chain is built from TRBV27 and TRBJ1-2; D possibly corresponds to TRBD1 (6 bases). Between the trimmed V and J ends, which lost 6 bases and 0 bases, there was a span of 11 bases. Germline values: CDR1 MNHEY, CDR2 SMNVEV (reference sequence). This CDR3 has 14 residues. This CDR3 is CASSLDRANYGYTF. The CDR3 coding sequence is TGTGCCAGCAGCCTGGACAGAGCTAACTATGGCTACACCTTC.

This rearrangement joins TRBV5-1 to TRBJ2-5, with 8 bases matching TRBD1. After removal of 3 bases from V and 4 bases from J, the junction contained 2 bases not matched to a gene. The CDR3 is 13 amino acids. Germline V gene data show CDR1 as SGHRS and CDR2 as YFSETQ. In DNA, the CDR3 is TGCGCCAGCAGCTCAGGGGGCCGAGAGACCCAGTACTTC. Its translation: CASSSGGRETQYF.

The chain employs TRBV15 and TRBJ2-7; 7 bases align to TRBD1. The CDR3 runs to 15 residues. The junction had 8 bases not matched to a gene; V was cut back by 0 bases and J by 6 bases. From germline, CDR1 is LNHNV and CDR2 YYDKDF (reference sequence). The CDR3 loop is CATSRDKAGGGEQYF. CDR3 nucleotides: TGTGCCACCAGCAGAGATAAGGCAGGGGGTGGCGAGCAGTACTTC. The full variable domain, completed using reference TRBV15 and TRBJ2-7, is DAMVIQNPRYQVTQFGKPVTLSCSQTLNHNVMYWYQQKSSQAPKLLFHYYDKDFNNEADTPDNFQSRRPNTSFCFLDIRSPGLGDTAMYLCATSRDKAGGGEQYFGPGTRLTVT.

This clone was counted only a few times. The V and J genes are TRBV5-6 and TRBJ2-7; D gene uncertain. The CDR3 length is 15 residues. The ends were cut back, 0 bases at V and 0 bases at J, with 10 bases in the middle. CDR1 is SGHDT, CDR2 YYEEEE, per germline. The CDR3 loop reads CASSLGLLNSYEQYF. DNA of the CDR3: TGTGCCAGCAGCTTGGGTCTTCTGAACTCCTACGAGCAGTACTTC.

This chain connects TRBV29-1 to TRBJ2-7; D is unclear. There are 11 residues in the CDR3. V was pared by 5 bases and J by 8 bases, with 13 bases between. Germline V CDR1 and CDR2: SQVTM, ANQGSEA. The CDR3 sequence: CSVTGESKQYF. In nucleotides, the CDR3 is TGCAGCGTTACTGGGGAATCAAAGCAGTACTTC.

This clone was recorded only once. The rearrangement joins TRBV2 to TRBJ1-4; tentative D call: TRBD1 (6 bases). Per germline, CDR1 SNHLY and CDR2 FYNNEI. The CDR3 is made up of 13 amino acids. Trimming took 4 bases from V and 4 from J, leaving 7 bases between them. Here the CDR3 DNA reads TGTGCCAGCAGTGGGGACAATAATGAAAAACTGTTTTTT. The encoded protein is CASSGDNNEKLFF.